Listed here are 22 T cell receptor beta chains from one sample, sequenced in a study of T-cell memory formation after mild COVID-19. TCRdb re-analysed the 5' RACE reads in MiXCR, keeping a single row per CDR3 protein. The table includes under 250,000 distinct CDR3 sequences, approximately 15% detected once. Sequenced sample: PBMCs or a T cell subset sorted from them (not recorded which). These receptors all stem from an adult woman who had mild COVID-19 (a few samples of this study predate the infection). Cell type and time point are not known.

This clonotype was counted between two and nine times. The V gene is TRBV4-3, the J gene TRBJ2-7, with a tentative D call TRBD2 (6 bases). Trimming took off 0 bases at V and 7 bases at J, with 10 bases between the two ends. The CDR3 is made up of 13 amino acids. The germline CDR1 and CDR2 sequences are LGHNA and YSLEER. The CDR3 coding sequence is TGCGCCAGCAGCCAAGAGCTTGGAGGGGAGCAGTACTTC. Translating gives CASSQELGGEQYF.

The chain is built from TRBV12-3 or TRBV12-4 and TRBJ1-1; 8 bases align to TRBD1. The CDR3 extends over 11 amino acids. Trimming removed 7 bases from V and 11 bases from J; junction bases left unmatched: 6. This CDR3 reads CASTLDREAFF. DNA for the CDR3: TGTGCCAGCACCTTGGACAGGGAGGCTTTCTTT.

This clonotype was observed a handful of times. The rearrangement uses TRBV5-1 and TRBJ1-3; possible D gene TRBD1, 6 bases. V lost 1 base and J lost 0, with 14 bases in between. CDR1 SGHRS and CDR2 YFSETQ come from the germline V gene. CDR3 size: 17 residues. CDR3 bases: TGCGCCAGCAGCTTGATACAGGGACTTGACTCTGGAAACACCATATATTTT. Translated, it gives CASSLIQGLDSGNTIYF.

V and J are TRBV12-3 or TRBV12-4 and TRBJ1-5, with TRBD1 matching over 11 bases. The CDR3 sequence is 14 residues long. Trimming at V came to 6 bases and at J to 6 bases, leaving 4 bases not matched to a gene. CDR3 in DNA: TGTGCCAGCAGCCTGGACAGGGGGCGTCAGCCCCAGCATTTT. This gives the protein CASSLDRGRQPQHF.

V usage is TRBV11-2 and J usage is TRBJ1-1; 7 bases map to TRBD1. Germline V CDR1 and CDR2: SGHAT, FQNNGV. The CDR3 runs to 15 residues. J gave up 1 base and V 3 bases, and 5 bases lay outside the gene matches. The CDR3 region is CASSFYRGGNTEAFF. The CDR3 DNA reads as TGTGCCAGCAGCTTTTACAGGGGAGGGAACACTGAAGCTTTCTTT.

The table lists this clonotype with a few counts. V and J are TRBV29-1 and TRBJ1-2; 10 bases map to TRBD1. The V gene's germline CDR1 is SQVTM and CDR2 ANQGSEA. J was trimmed by 5 bases and V by 0 bases; bases with no gene match: 0. The CDR3 extends over 13 amino acids. CDR3 bases: TGCAGCGTTGAAGAGGGACAGGGGTATGGCTACACCTTC. Its translation: CSVEEGQGYGYTF.

Only one count was recorded for this clonotype. This chain uses TRBV20-1 with TRBJ1-1; 7 bases match TRBD1. The CDR3 sequence is 12 residues long. V dropped 5 bases and J dropped 1; count of bases not matched to a gene: 1. The V gene's germline CDR1 is DFQATT and CDR2 SNEGSKA (reference sequence). CDR3 residues: CSAWTGNTEAFF. CDR3 DNA: TGCAGTGCTTGGACAGGGAACACTGAAGCTTTCTTT.

The chain recombines TRBV24-1 with TRBJ1-1; D perhaps matches TRBD1 (6 bases). The V end lost 7 bases, the J end lost 0 bases, and 8 bases lay between the germline ends. Germline CDR1 is KGHDR and CDR2 is SFDVKD. The CDR3 totals 13 residues. The CDR3 nucleotides are TGTGCCACCAGCGGACAGATGAACACTGAAGCTTTCTTT. Protein product: CATSGQMNTEAFF.

In this sample, this clonotype turned up a few times. This rearrangement joins TRBV21-1 to TRBJ2-1. TRBV21-1 is shown as a pseudogene. CDR3 size: 17 residues. The CDR3 coding sequence is TGTGCCAGCAGCAAAGAGATCGGACGGTTTTCCTACAATGAGCAGTTCTTC. It is translated as CASSKEIGRFSYNEQFF.

V usage is TRBV20-1 and J usage is TRBJ1-1, with a weak D call TRBD1 (6 bases). V was shortened by 0 bases and J by 5 bases, with 16 bases between the two germline ends. Per germline, CDR1 DFQATT and CDR2 SNEGSKA (reference sequence). This CDR3 has 15 amino acids. The chain's CDR3 is CSARDFRGARTEAFF. Written as DNA, the CDR3 is TGCAGTGCTAGAGATTTTCGGGGGGCGCGAACTGAAGCTTTCTTT.

This clonotype has just one count. The CDR3 coding sequence is TGCAGCGTTGGATTGACGAACACTGAAGCTTTCTTT. Translation: CSVGLTNTEAFF. The chain has TRBV29-1 and TRBJ1-1; D unresolved. The CDR3 loop spans 12 amino acids. Trimming left V 4 bases short and J 1 base short, with 7 bases between. Germline assignment: CDR1 SQVTM and CDR2 ANQGSEA.

The chain employs TRBV24-1 and TRBJ2-2; D possibly corresponds to TRBD1 (5 bases). V dropped 5 bases and J dropped 5 bases, with 11 bases sitting between them. The CDR3 spans 14 residues. From germline, CDR1 is KGHDR and CDR2 SFDVKD. The DNA of the CDR3 is TGTGCCACCAGTGTTCCAGGGAAAACCGGGGAGCTGTTTTTT. Translated, it gives CATSVPGKTGELFF.

The sample holds a few counts of this clonotype. V gene TRBV4-1 combines with J gene TRBJ2-7, with D unresolved. Germline lookup yields CDR1 MGHRA and CDR2 YSYEKL. V was pared by 1 base and J by 7 bases, with 14 bases between. The CDR3 has 14 residues. CDR3 nucleotides: TGCGCCAGCAGCCAAGGGTTAGGCCTCGGAGAGCAGTACTTC. Its translation is CASSQGLGLGEQYF.

The CDR3 DNA reads TGTGCCAGCAGTTACAGCGGGAGTTTCATAAAAACCTACAATGAGCAGTTCTTC. Residues: CASSYSGSFIKTYNEQFF. This chain connects TRBV12-3 or TRBV12-4 to TRBJ2-1; TRBD2 matches 8 bases. The V segment lost 4 bases and the J segment 2 bases; nucleotides outside the gene matches: 13. The CDR3 extends over 18 amino acids.

This clonotype was seen a few times. V gene TRBV9 combines with J gene TRBJ2-3, with 7 bases identical to TRBD2. Germline V gives CDR1 SGDLS, CDR2 YYNGEE. Trimming removed 1 base from V and 8 bases from J; junction bases left unmatched: 13. The CDR3 is 16 amino acids. The CDR3 loop is CASSVSPGTTQGTQYF. The CDR3, as DNA: TGTGCCAGCAGCGTATCGCCCGGGACTACCCAGGGTACGCAGTATTTT. Using reference TRBV9 and TRBJ2-3 for the parts outside the CDR3, the full variable domain is DSGVTQTPKHLITATGQRVTLRCSPRSGDLSVYWYQQSLDQGLQFLIQYYNGEERAKGNILERFSAQQFPDLHSELNLSSLELGDSALYFCASSVSPGTTQGTQYFGPGTRLTVL.

This chain connects TRBV4-1 to TRBJ1-6; D gene ambiguous. CDR3 length: 17 residues. Looked up from germline, CDR1 is MGHRA and CDR2 is YSYEKL. V was shortened by 0 bases and J by 0 bases, with 9 bases between the two germline ends. CDR3 nucleotides: TGCGCCAGCAGCCAAGATCCCTCCAGCTCCTATAATTCACCCCTCCACTTT. Its protein product is CASSQDPSSSYNSPLHF.

This clonotype was counted only a few times. V is TRBV27 and J is TRBJ1-2; TRBD1 matches 11 bases. In germline, CDR1 is MNHEY, CDR2 SMNVEV (reference sequence). The V gene end was trimmed by 4 bases and the J gene end by 7 bases; junction bases not matched to a gene: 11. The CDR3 has 16 amino acids. The CDR3 protein is CASSSLSDRGRRGYTF. Written as DNA, the CDR3 is TGTGCCAGCAGTTCGCTATCGGACAGGGGGCGCCGTGGCTACACCTTC.

V is TRBV4-2 and J is TRBJ2-7; 12 bases line up with TRBD2. This CDR3 is 17 amino acids long. The V gene end was trimmed by 0 bases and the J gene end by 1 base; junction bases not matched to a gene: 4. CDR1 and CDR2 from the germline V gene are LGHNA and YNFKEQ. The CDR3 spells CASSQDLLAGGSYEQYF. In DNA, the CDR3 is TGTGCCAGCAGCCAAGATTTACTAGCGGGAGGATCCTACGAGCAGTACTTC.

In nucleotides, the CDR3 is TGTGCCAGCAGCGTAGCGAGGGGAGGCACAGATACGCAGTATTTT. As protein: CASSVARGGTDTQYF. The genes are TRBV9 and TRBJ2-3; either TRBD1 or TRBD2 may fit D (5 bases each). V lost 0 bases to trimming and J lost 1 base, with 9 bases between them. Per the germline V gene, CDR1 is SGDLS and CDR2 is YYNGEE. CDR3 size: 15 residues.

In this sample, this clonotype turned up a few times. The chain couples TRBV7-3 to TRBJ2-3; TRBD1 matches at 8 bases. Trimming cost V 5 bases and J 3 bases; bases outside gene matches: 7. This CDR3 is built from 15 residues. The germline V gene encodes CDR1 SGHTA and CDR2 FQGTGA. The CDR3 sequence is CASSARTGQTDTQYF. CDR3 in DNA: TGTGCCAGCAGCGCACGGACAGGGCAGACAGATACGCAGTATTTT.

The V gene is TRBV12-3 or TRBV12-4, the J gene TRBJ1-3; 7 bases are a match to TRBD1. The CDR3 has 15 residues. V lost 3 bases and J lost 6; bases outside the gene matches: 8. For the CDR3, the DNA is TGTGCCAGCAGTTTCGCACCAGGGGGACAAAACACCATATATTTT. Amino acid sequence: CASSFAPGGQNTIYF.

This clonotype occurred many times. This chain uses TRBV4-2 with TRBJ2-1; possibly TRBD2 for D (6 bases). This CDR3 region has 16 residues. Germline loops: CDR1 LGHNA, CDR2 YNFKEQ. V lost 0 bases and J lost 4, with 13 bases in between. CDR3 DNA sequence: TGTGCCAGCAGCCAAGATACCGGGACTTTATACAATGAGCAGTTCTTC. Translation gives CASSQDTGTLYNEQFF.